This T cell receptor beta chain originates from a study of human T cells and chemical hapten exposure. TCRdb used MiXCR to reprocess the RACE reads, holding one entry per CDR3 protein. The data contain about 190,000 distinct CDR3 sequences, around 25% of them singletons. Described time point: patch test 3, about 24 weeks after DPC sensitization. The treatment: therapeutic diphenylcyclopropenone sensitization with weekly scalp DPC. Someone pulled total RNA out of unfractionated whole blood. The CDR3 length is 12 residues. V was cut by 3 bases and J by 1 base, with 4 bases left in between. CDR1 and CDR2 (germline): ENHRY, SYGVKD.

The chain couples TRBV10-3 to TRBJ2-7; D gene unclear. Source: whole blood, taken in connection with sensitization to the hapten diphenylcyclopropenone (DPC). The TCR originated in a woman between 40 and 50 years old with alopecia areata. Some clones in this sample may be carry-over from other donors' samples. The CDR3 reads CAISEQSYEQYF. For the CDR3, the DNA is TGTGCCATCAGTGAACAGTCCTACGAGCAGTACTTC.